The T cell receptor beta chain described here comes from a study of CD8 T cells in Susac syndrome (dated 2019 in TCRdb). About the full investigation: The study used repertoire sequencing to test whether antigen drove CD8+ T cell activation and differentiation in Susac syndrome. CD8+ T cell repertoire clonality was compared between about a dozen healthy donors, approximately 14 Susac syndrome patients and approximately 16 multiple sclerosis patients. Study-wide findings and limitations: The number of individuals in the TCR sequencing and HLA analysis was acknowledged as relatively small.

In regard to this clonotype: Its recognized antigen is unknown. No per-base quality is available; no much larger clone lies one base away.

Peripheral blood CD8+ and CD4+ T cells from healthy donors, Susac syndrome patients and multiple sclerosis patients were profiled using high-throughput TCR beta sequencing. The multiple sclerosis controls were treatment-naive patients whose relapsing-remitting disease, either stable or active, fulfilled the revised McDonald criteria. Bulk CD8+ and CD4+ T cells were purified magnetically by negative isolation, whereas CD8+ TEMRA cells were enriched by FACS. Blood was collected in EDTA tubes and processed within 24 hours, with PBMCs isolated through density gradient centrifugation. PBMCs intended for TCR sequencing were frozen in liquid nitrogen and were later thawed in a 37 degrees C water bath. A purity of at least 90% was achieved for sorted or isolated CD4+, CD8+ and CD8+ TEMRA cells. For this chain, trimming is 5 bases at the V end and 1 base at the J end, and the number of junction bases without a gene match is 2. Taken from the germline V gene (reference sequence), the CDR1 and CDR2 loops are DFQATT and SNEGSKA. Its CDR3 holds 13 amino acids, cysteine through phenylalanine. Of the read, only the CDR3 DNA is kept; its 39 bases are in frame from base 1.

RNA was extracted using the RNeasy kit, and roughly 0.45 to 1 microgram was reverse transcribed with random hexamers. TCR beta CDR3 regions were amplified with the immunoSEQ multiplex PCR assay covering 54 Vbeta and 13 Jbeta segments. Bias from PCR amplification was corrected by using a synthetic template baseline for primer optimization and for computational correction. Processing in the source paper ran as follows. Only productive sequences were kept, with reads annotated to V, D and J genes according to IMGT and analyzed in immunoSEQ Analyzer. To calculate clonality, Shannon entropy was normalized by log2 of the number of productive unique sequences and then subtracted from one. For each patient and control, public and private clones were evaluated among the 100 most prevalent clones. Clones were defined as Susac-specific when absent from the healthy and MS cohorts, from approximately 1,100 published viral clones and from other ImmuneACCESS disease sequences. In TCRdb, the public reads were trimmed at Q25 with fastp and aligned with MiXCR, with productive beta chains retained. Rows merge per CDR3 protein into single entries with the most common DNA and genes. These V and J calls are TCRdb output, not the study's own analysis. Counted in this sample were 200,000 to 250,000 distinct CDR3 sequences; approximately 90% of them appeared once. The ten most abundant clones make up roughly 0.13% of the sample.

The material sequenced was CD8+ T cells from PBMCs. Rearrangement joined TRBV20-1 to TRBJ2-1, and 7 junction bases match TRBD1. This TCR was recovered from a human donor with multiple sclerosis. The CDR3 protein is CSAQGVSYNEQFF. The DNA sequence is as follows: TGCAGTGCTCAGGGGGTGTCCTACAATGAGCAGTTCTTC.